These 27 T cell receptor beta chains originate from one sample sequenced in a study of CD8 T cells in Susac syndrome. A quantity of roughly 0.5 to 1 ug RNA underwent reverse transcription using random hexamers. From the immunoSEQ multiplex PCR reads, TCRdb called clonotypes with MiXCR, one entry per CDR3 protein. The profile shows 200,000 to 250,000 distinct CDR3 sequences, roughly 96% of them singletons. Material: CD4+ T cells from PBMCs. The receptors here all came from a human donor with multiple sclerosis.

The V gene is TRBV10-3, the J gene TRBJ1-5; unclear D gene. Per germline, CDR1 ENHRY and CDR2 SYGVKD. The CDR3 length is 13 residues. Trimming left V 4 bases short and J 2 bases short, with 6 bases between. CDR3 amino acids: CAISGGGNQPQHF. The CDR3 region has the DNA TGTGCCATCAGTGGGGGTGGCAATCAGCCCCAGCATTTT.

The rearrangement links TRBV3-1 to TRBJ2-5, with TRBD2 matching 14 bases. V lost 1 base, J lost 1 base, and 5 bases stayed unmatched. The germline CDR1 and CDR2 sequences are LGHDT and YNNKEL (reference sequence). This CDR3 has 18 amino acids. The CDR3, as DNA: TGTGCCAGCAGCCAAGCCTGGACTAGCGGGGGGTTCCAAGAGACCCAGTACTTC. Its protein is CASSQAWTSGGFQETQYF.

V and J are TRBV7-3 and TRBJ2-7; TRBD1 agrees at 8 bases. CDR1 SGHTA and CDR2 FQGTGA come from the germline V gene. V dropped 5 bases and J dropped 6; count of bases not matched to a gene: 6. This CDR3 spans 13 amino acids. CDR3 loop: CASSPDRVLEQYF. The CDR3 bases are TGTGCCAGCAGCCCGGACAGGGTGCTCGAGCAGTACTTC.

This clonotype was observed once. The CDR3 nucleotides read TGCGCCAGCAGTCAATCTGGCCCAGGGGGGCCCACTGAAGCTTTCTTT. It encodes CASSQSGPGGPTEAFF. This chain joins TRBV23-1 and TRBJ1-1, with 7 bases fitting TRBD1. TRBV23-1 is an ORF, with its function uncertain. There are 16 residues in the CDR3. V was clipped by 0 bases and J by 4 bases; unmatched bases: 8.

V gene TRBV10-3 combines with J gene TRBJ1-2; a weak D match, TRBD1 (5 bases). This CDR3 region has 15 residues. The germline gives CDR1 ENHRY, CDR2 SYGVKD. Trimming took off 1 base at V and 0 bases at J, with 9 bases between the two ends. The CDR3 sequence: CAISEYRDANYGYTF. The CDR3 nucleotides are TGTGCCATCAGTGAGTACCGGGACGCTAACTATGGCTACACCTTC.

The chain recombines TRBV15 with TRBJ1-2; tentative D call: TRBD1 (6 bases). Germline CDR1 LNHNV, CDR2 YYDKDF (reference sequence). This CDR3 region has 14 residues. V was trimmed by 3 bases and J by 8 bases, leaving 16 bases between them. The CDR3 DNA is TGTGCCACCAGCAGGGAGTCAGGGGTGCGGGGCTACACCTTC. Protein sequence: CATSRESGVRGYTF.

CDR3 protein: CASSRIGLGGQGNQPQHF. In DNA, the CDR3 is TGTGCCAGCAGCAGAATTGGGTTAGGGGGACAGGGCAATCAGCCCCAGCATTTT. The rearrangement joins TRBV27 to TRBJ1-5; TRBD1 aligns across 8 bases. Germline assignment: CDR1 MNHEY and CDR2 SMNVEV (reference sequence). This CDR3 has 18 residues. V was clipped by 6 bases and J by 2 bases; unmatched bases: 15.

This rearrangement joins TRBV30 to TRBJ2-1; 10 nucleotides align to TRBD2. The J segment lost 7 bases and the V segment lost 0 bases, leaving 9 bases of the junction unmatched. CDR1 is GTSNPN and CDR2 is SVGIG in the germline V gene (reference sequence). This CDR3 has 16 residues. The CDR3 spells CAWSVPSGRGGNEQFF. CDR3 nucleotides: TGTGCCTGGAGTGTACCAAGCGGGAGGGGCGGAAATGAGCAGTTCTTC.

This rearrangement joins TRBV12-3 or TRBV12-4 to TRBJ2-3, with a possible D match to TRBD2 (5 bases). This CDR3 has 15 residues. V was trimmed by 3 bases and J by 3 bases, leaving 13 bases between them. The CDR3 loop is CASSFSPGKTDTQYF. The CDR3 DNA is TGTGCCAGCAGTTTTAGTCCGGGGAAAACAGATACGCAGTATTTT.

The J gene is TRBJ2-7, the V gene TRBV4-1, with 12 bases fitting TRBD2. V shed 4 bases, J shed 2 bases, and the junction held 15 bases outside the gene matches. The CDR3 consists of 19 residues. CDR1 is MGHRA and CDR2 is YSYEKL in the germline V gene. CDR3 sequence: CASSPISGTSGRSTYEQYF. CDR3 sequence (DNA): TGCGCCAGCAGCCCAATCTCGGGAACTAGCGGGAGGAGTACCTACGAGCAGTACTTC.

CDR3 amino acids: CASSIQTGGAGTGELFF. The CDR3 bases are TGTGCCAGTAGTATCCAGACAGGGGGCGCGGGCACCGGGGAGCTGTTTTTT. The V call is TRBV19, the J call TRBJ2-2; 10 bases line up with TRBD1. Germline CDR1 reads LNHDA; CDR2 reads SQIVND (reference sequence). The V gene end was trimmed by 3 bases and the J gene end by 4 bases; junction bases not matched to a gene: 8. CDR3 length: 17 amino acids.

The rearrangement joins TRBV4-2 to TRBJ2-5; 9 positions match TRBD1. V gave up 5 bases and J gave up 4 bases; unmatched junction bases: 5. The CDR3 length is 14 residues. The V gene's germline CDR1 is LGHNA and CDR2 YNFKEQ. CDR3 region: CASSARDRVETQYF. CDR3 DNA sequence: TGTGCCAGCAGCGCCCGGGACAGGGTAGAGACCCAGTACTTC.

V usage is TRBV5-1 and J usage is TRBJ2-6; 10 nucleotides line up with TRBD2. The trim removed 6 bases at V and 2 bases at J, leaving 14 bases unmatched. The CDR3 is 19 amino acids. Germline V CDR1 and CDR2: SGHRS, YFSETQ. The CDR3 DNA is TGCGCCAGCAAGGGACTAGCGCTCCGGGAGGCCCCTGGGGCCAACGTCCTGACTTTC. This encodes CASKGLALREAPGANVLTF.

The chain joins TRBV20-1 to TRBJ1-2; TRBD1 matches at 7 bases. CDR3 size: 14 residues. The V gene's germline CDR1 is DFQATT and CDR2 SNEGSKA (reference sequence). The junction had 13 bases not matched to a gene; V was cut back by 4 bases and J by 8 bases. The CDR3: CSATPLDRVEGYTF. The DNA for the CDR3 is TGCAGTGCTACTCCCCTTGACAGGGTGGAAGGCTACACCTTC.

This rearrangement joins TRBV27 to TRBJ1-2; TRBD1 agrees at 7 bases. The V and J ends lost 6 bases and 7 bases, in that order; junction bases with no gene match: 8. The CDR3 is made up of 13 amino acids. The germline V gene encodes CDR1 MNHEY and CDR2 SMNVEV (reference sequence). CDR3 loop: CASRKTGVGGYTF. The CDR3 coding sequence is TGTGCCAGCAGGAAAACAGGGGTTGGTGGCTACACCTTC.

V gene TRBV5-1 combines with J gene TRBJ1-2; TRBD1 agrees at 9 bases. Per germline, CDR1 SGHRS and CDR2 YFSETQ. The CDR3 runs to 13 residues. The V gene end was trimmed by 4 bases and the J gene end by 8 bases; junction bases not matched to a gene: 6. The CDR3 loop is CASSLGQGQGYTF. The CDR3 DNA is TGCGCCAGCAGCCTGGGACAGGGTCAAGGCTACACCTTC.

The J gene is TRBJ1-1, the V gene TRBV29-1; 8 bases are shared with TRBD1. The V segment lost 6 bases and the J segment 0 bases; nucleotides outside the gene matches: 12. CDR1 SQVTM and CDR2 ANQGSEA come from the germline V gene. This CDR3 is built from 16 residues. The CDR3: CSVTGTGLLMNTEAFF. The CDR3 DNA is TGCAGCGTGACGGGGACAGGCCTCCTTATGAACACTGAAGCTTTCTTT.

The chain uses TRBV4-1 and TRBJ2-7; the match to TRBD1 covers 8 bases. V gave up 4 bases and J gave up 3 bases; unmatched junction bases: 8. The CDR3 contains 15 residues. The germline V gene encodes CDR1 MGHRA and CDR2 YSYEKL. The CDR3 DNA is TGCGCCAGCAGCCCCCCAGGGGGCGTGTTCTACGAGCAGTACTTC. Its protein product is CASSPPGGVFYEQYF.

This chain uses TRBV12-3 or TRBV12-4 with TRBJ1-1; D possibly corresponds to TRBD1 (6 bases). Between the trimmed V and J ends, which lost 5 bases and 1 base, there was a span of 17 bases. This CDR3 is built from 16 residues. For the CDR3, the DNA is TGTGCCAGCAGTCGATTCGGCGCAGGGGCGAACACTGAAGCTTTCTTT. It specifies CASSRFGAGANTEAFF.

The CDR3 protein is CASSAREGLGGELFF. The CDR3 nucleotides read TGTGCCAGCTCCGCGCGGGAGGGCCTCGGCGGGGAGCTGTTTTTT. The chain recombines TRBV25-1 with TRBJ2-2, with 9 bases identical to TRBD2. Germline values: CDR1 MGHDK, CDR2 SYGVNS. This CDR3 region has 15 residues. V lost 8 bases, J lost 7 bases, and 11 bases stayed unmatched. Full variable domain (outside the CDR3, taken from reference TRBV25-1 and TRBJ2-2): EADIYQTPRYLVIGTGKKITLECSQTMGHDKMYWYQQDPGMELHLIHYSYGVNSTEKGDLSSESTVSRIRTEHFPLTLESARPSHTSQYLCASSAREGLGGELFFGEGSRLTVL.

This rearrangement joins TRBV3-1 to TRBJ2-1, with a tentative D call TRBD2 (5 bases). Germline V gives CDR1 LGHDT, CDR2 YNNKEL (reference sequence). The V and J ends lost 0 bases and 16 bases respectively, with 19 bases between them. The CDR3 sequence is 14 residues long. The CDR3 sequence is CASSQDLDSRANFF. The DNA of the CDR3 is TGTGCCAGCAGCCAAGATCTGGACTCGAGGGCAAATTTCTTC.

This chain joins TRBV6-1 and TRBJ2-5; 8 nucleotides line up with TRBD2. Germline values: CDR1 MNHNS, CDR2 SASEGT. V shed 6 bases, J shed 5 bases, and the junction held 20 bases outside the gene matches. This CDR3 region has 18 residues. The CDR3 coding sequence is TGTGCCAGCAGAACCTATGGGGCTAGCGGGCGCCTCTTGGAGACCCAGTACTTC. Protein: CASRTYGASGRLLETQYF.

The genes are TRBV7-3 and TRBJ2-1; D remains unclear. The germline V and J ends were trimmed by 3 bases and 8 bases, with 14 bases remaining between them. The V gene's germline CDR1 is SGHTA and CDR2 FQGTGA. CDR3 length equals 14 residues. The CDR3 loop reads CASSLMGSLDEQFF. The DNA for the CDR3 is TGTGCCAGCAGCTTGATGGGGTCCCTGGATGAGCAGTTCTTC.

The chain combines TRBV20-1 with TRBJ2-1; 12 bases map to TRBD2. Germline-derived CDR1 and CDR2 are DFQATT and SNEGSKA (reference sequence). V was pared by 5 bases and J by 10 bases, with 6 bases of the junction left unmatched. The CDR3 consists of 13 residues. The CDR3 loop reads CSAASGGAREQFF. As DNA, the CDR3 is TGCAGTGCTGCTAGCGGGGGGGCTCGGGAGCAGTTCTTC.

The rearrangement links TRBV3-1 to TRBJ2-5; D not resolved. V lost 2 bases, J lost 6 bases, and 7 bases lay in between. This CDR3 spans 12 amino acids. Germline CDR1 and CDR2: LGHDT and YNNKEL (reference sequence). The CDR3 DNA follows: TGTGCCAGCAGCCAATTGGGAAAGACCCAGTACTTC. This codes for CASSQLGKTQYF.

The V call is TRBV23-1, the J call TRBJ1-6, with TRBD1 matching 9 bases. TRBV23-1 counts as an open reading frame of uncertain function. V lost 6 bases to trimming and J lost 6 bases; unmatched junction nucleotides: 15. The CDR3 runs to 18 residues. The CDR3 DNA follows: TGCGCCAGCAGCCACAGACAGGGGGTCGATCTTGGTAATTCACCCCTCCACTTT. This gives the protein CASSHRQGVDLGNSPLHF.

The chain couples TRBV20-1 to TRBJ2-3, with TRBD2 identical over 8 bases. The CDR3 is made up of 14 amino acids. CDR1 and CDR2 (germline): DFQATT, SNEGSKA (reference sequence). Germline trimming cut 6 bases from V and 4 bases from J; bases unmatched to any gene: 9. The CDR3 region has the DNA TGCAGTGCCCCGGACTTCGGGGGGGCAGATACGCAGTATTTT. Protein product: CSAPDFGGADTQYF.